This T cell receptor (beta chain) originates from a study of somatic mutations in cytotoxic T cells in rheumatoid arthritis. Healthy control participants comprised blood donors of median age around 56 years (range about 21-75), of whom more than 50% were female. Study-level points and caveats: About an eighth of the roughly 60 patients had a largest CD8+ clone above 20% of CD8+ cells.

The CDR3 sequence is 17 residues long. Losses at the gene ends were 4 bases for V and 6 bases for J; bases not matched to a gene: 7. Germline V gene sequence: CDR1 SEHNR, CDR2 FQNEAQ (reference sequence). The method was immunoSEQ multiplex PCR; TCRdb's version includes in-frame clones alone and lacks a portion of them. The repertoire has about 25,000 clones, just under 75% of them found once; the top ten carry approximately 9.9%. Points on this clone: The target antigen is unknown.

The receptor was isolated from a woman aged 18-29 years in good health. This sequence joins TRBV7-9 and TRBJ2-2; 14 bases align to TRBD2. The sample comprised CD8+ T cells sorted from blood. The CDR3 DNA is TGTGCCAGCAGCTACGACCAGGGACTAGCGGGAGCCGGGGAGCTGTTTTTT. Translating gives CASSYDQGLAGAGELFF.